A single sample gave rise to the 25 T cell receptor beta chains below, sequenced in a study of siplizumab effects on memory and regulatory T cells. TCRdb keeps only in-frame clones here, not all; method: immunoSEQ multiplex PCR. The sample consists of about 80,000 clones, roughly 94% of them appearing once. Sequenced sample: CD8+ T cells sorted from blood. The receptors shown here come from a human donor in good health.

The rearrangement links TRBV19 to TRBJ2-1; no clear D. The V end lost 5 bases, the J end lost 0 bases, and 8 bases lay between the germline ends. CDR3 length equals 14 residues. The germline V gene has CDR1 LNHDA and CDR2 SQIVND (reference sequence). CDR3 nucleotides: TGTGCCAGTAGTTCTGAAAACTCCTACAATGAGCAGTTCTTC. Translation gives CASSSENSYNEQFF.

The genes are TRBV28 and TRBJ2-7; TRBD1 is a possible D gene (5 bases). CDR1 and CDR2 (germline): MDHEN, SYDVKM. V lost 5 bases and J lost 0, with 14 bases in between. This CDR3 spans 15 amino acids. In nucleotides, the CDR3 is TGTGCCAGCAGTACGAGATGGGGCTACTCCTACGAGCAGTACTTC. Protein product: CASSTRWGYSYEQYF. Filled out from reference TRBV28 and TRBJ2-7, the complete variable domain reads DVKVTQSSRYLVKRTGEKVFLECVQDMDHENMFWYRQDPGLGLRLIYFSYDVKMKEKGDIPEGYSVSREKKERFSLILESASTNQTSMYLCASSTRWGYSYEQYFGPGTRLTVT.

This clone is a singleton in its sample. This sequence joins TRBV7-9 and TRBJ1-2; the D is unclear. The germline CDR1 and CDR2 sequences are SEHNR and FQNEAQ (reference sequence). This CDR3 has 13 residues. V was trimmed by 6 bases and J by 4 bases, leaving 12 bases between them. The CDR3 sequence: CASSGSQTYGYTF. CDR3 nucleotides: TGTGCCAGCAGTGGCAGTCAAACCTATGGCTACACCTTC.

V is TRBV7-2 and J is TRBJ2-2; D might be TRBD1 or TRBD2, each matching 5 bases. Between the trimmed V and J ends, which lost 3 bases and 6 bases, there was a span of 11 bases. The CDR3 runs to 14 residues. The germline V gene encodes CDR1 SGHTA and CDR2 FQGNSA. For the CDR3, the DNA is TGTGCCAGCAGCTTTTACTTGGGGGCCGGGGAGCTGTTTTTT. It encodes CASSFYLGAGELFF.

The gene calls are TRBV28 and TRBJ2-7; 10 bases agree with TRBD2. Trimming removed 6 bases from V and 4 bases from J; junction bases left unmatched: 18. The CDR3 spans 18 residues. The germline gives CDR1 MDHEN, CDR2 SYDVKM. The CDR3 protein is CASRPPQGTSGTPYEQYF. The CDR3, as DNA: TGTGCCAGCAGACCCCCACAGGGAACTAGCGGGACTCCTTACGAGCAGTACTTC.

The chain employs TRBV9 and TRBJ2-1, with 9 bases lining up with TRBD2. J was trimmed by 8 bases and V by 0 bases; bases with no gene match: 6. The CDR3 spans 15 residues. The germline gives CDR1 SGDLS, CDR2 YYNGEE. The DNA for the CDR3 is TGTGCCAGCAGCGTAGGACTAGCGGTAGTCGATGAGCAGTTCTTC. Translating it yields CASSVGLAVVDEQFF.

J is TRBJ2-2 and V is TRBV2, with 12 positions matching TRBD2. CDR3 length equals 17 residues. The V and J ends lost 6 bases and 2 bases, in that order; junction bases with no gene match: 7. Germline V gene sequence: CDR1 SNHLY, CDR2 FYNNEI. For the CDR3, the DNA is TGTGCCAGCAGCCCGACTAGCGGGGGCCGAAACACCGGGGAGCTGTTTTTT. Translation: CASSPTSGGRNTGELFF.

This chain connects TRBV2 to TRBJ2-2; 7 positions agree with TRBD1. The CDR3 sequence is 15 residues long. Germline-derived CDR1 and CDR2 are SNHLY and FYNNEI. V shed 7 bases, J shed 4 bases, and the junction held 9 bases outside the gene matches. CDR3: CASIEGGQLTGELFF. CDR3 DNA sequence: TGTGCCAGCATCGAAGGGGGACAGCTCACCGGGGAGCTGTTTTTT.

The rearrangement links TRBV18 to TRBJ2-7; TRBD1 or TRBD2 may be the D gene (5 bases each). Deletions cut 3 bases from V and 5 bases from J, with 14 bases between. Germline V gene data show CDR1 as KGHSH and CDR2 as LQKENI. CDR3 length: 14 residues. CDR3: CASSPGRSLDEQYF. The CDR3 DNA reads as TGTGCCAGCTCACCGGGACGGTCCCTTGACGAGCAGTACTTC.

The rearrangement uses TRBV7-6 and TRBJ2-3, with 13 nucleotides matching TRBD2. Germline CDR1 reads SGHVS; CDR2 reads FNYEAQ. J was trimmed by 6 bases and V by 4 bases; bases with no gene match: 1. CDR3 length equals 14 residues. CDR3 in DNA: TGTGCCAGCAGCTGGACTAGCGGGAGTGATACGCAGTATTTT. This gives the protein CASSWTSGSDTQYF.

The gene calls are TRBV19 and TRBJ1-1; no reliable D call. The CDR3 contains 15 residues. Germline CDR1 LNHDA, CDR2 SQIVND (reference sequence). Trimming took 5 bases from V and 5 from J, leaving 18 bases between them. The CDR3 sequence is CASSSVQATETEAFF. In DNA form, the CDR3 reads TGTGCCAGTAGTTCTGTGCAGGCCACTGAGACTGAAGCTTTCTTT.

The rearrangement joins TRBV18 to TRBJ2-7, with no clear D. Trimming took 3 bases from V and 0 from J, leaving 3 bases between them. The germline gives CDR1 KGHSH, CDR2 LQKENI. The CDR3 is made up of 12 amino acids. This CDR3 is CASSPDSYEQYF. The CDR3 coding sequence is TGTGCCAGCTCACCCGACTCCTACGAGCAGTACTTC.

The V call is TRBV9, the J call TRBJ2-7, with a weak D call TRBD2 (5 bases). The CDR3 contains 15 residues. The germline V gene encodes CDR1 SGDLS and CDR2 YYNGEE. Trimming took off 3 bases at V and 3 bases at J, with 16 bases between the two ends. CDR3 DNA sequence: TGTGCCAGCAGCGAGGATACCGGGATCTTCTACGAGCAGTACTTC. As protein: CASSEDTGIFYEQYF.

This chain uses TRBV27 with TRBJ2-7; D may be TRBD1 (6 bases). The CDR3 runs 11 residues. The V end was cut by 3 bases, the J end by 9 bases, with 9 bases between. The V gene's germline CDR1 is MNHEY and CDR2 SMNVEV (reference sequence). The CDR3 region has the DNA TGTGCCAGCAGTTTGTCAGGGGTGCAGTACTTC. Residues: CASSLSGVQYF.

This chain uses TRBV11-2 with TRBJ1-1; D is ambiguous. Trimming took 0 bases from V and 0 from J, leaving 11 bases between them. The CDR3 consists of 16 residues. Germline V CDR1 and CDR2: SGHAT, FQNNGV. The CDR3 DNA reads as TGTGCCAGCAGCTTAGATGAGGGCGAAGTGAACACTGAAGCTTTCTTT. Translating gives CASSLDEGEVNTEAFF.

The chain has TRBV5-6 and TRBJ2-1, with TRBD2 matching 10 bases. The CDR3 consists of 16 residues. V shed 2 bases and J 5 bases; nucleotides not matched to a gene: 7. Per germline, CDR1 SGHDT and CDR2 YYEEEE. CDR3 bases: TGTGCCAGCAGCTTACCGGGACTAGCGCCTCACAATGAGCAGTTCTTC. This encodes CASSLPGLAPHNEQFF.

CDR3 sequence reads: CASSYVSMDGYTF. DNA of the CDR3: TGTGCCAGCAGTTACGTATCCATGGATGGCTACACCTTC. This chain connects TRBV6-5 to TRBJ1-2, with D hard to call. The V and J ends lost 2 bases and 6 bases respectively, with 10 bases between them. CDR3 length equals 13 residues. Germline CDR1 and CDR2: MNHEY and SVGAGI.

The J gene is TRBJ2-1, the V gene TRBV28, with D maybe TRBD1 (6 bases). Germline lookup yields CDR1 MDHEN and CDR2 SYDVKM. The V gene lost 6 bases and the J gene lost 3 bases, with 9 bases spanning the gap. The CDR3 runs 13 residues. As DNA, the CDR3 is TGTGCCAGCAGACAGGGCCACTACAATGAGCAGTTCTTC. Translated: CASRQGHYNEQFF.

The chain links TRBV9 to TRBJ2-2; TRBD2 is a possible D gene (5 bases). Per the germline V gene, CDR1 is SGDLS and CDR2 is YYNGEE. Trimming removed 2 bases from V and 2 bases from J, with 16 bases in between. CDR3 length: 17 amino acids. The CDR3 loop is CASSVGRVGVNTGELFF. The CDR3 region has the DNA TGTGCCAGCAGCGTCGGGCGGGTCGGGGTTAACACCGGGGAGCTGTTTTTT.

The rearrangement links TRBV7-8 to TRBJ2-3; TRBD2 matches 9 bases. Trimming cost V 1 base and J 4 bases; bases outside gene matches: 6. Germline CDR1 and CDR2: SGHVS and FQNEAQ. The CDR3 contains 16 residues. The CDR3 sequence is CASSLVGGRAADTQYF. CDR3 DNA sequence: TGTGCCAGCAGCTTAGTTGGCGGGAGGGCTGCAGATACGCAGTATTTT.

CDR3 nucleotide sequence: TGTGCCAGCAGTTATTACCAGGGATACAATGAGCAGTTCTTC. It codes for CASSYYQGYNEQFF. This chain uses TRBV6-5 with TRBJ2-1, with D perhaps TRBD1 (5 bases). CDR3 length: 14 amino acids. V lost 3 bases, J lost 4 bases, and 10 bases lay in between. The germline CDR1 and CDR2 sequences are MNHEY and SVGAGI.

The count of this clone is one. The CDR3 coding sequence is TGTGCCAGTAGCTTGAAGGATCTTGGCAATCAGCCCCAGCATTTT. Its protein product is CASSLKDLGNQPQHF. The chain has TRBV19 and TRBJ1-5; D call uncertain. The V gene's germline CDR1 is LNHDA and CDR2 SQIVND (reference sequence). CDR3 size: 15 residues. V was cut by 6 bases and J by 2 bases, with 14 bases left in between.

This chain links TRBV19 with TRBJ2-1; no definite D call. Trimming stripped 3 bases from V and 7 bases from J, with 7 bases between. The CDR3 spans 12 residues. Per the germline V gene, CDR1 is LNHDA and CDR2 is SQIVND (reference sequence). CDR3 DNA sequence: TGTGCCAGTAGTATCATGGAAAATGAGCAGTTCTTC. Translating it yields CASSIMENEQFF.

The chain is built from TRBV7-2 and TRBJ2-3, with TRBD2 matching over 7 bases. Germline loops: CDR1 SGHTA, CDR2 FQGNSA. The CDR3 covers 15 residues. Germline trimming cut 5 bases from V and 5 bases from J; bases unmatched to any gene: 10. The CDR3 sequence is CASSNSGGVGDTQYF. CDR3 DNA: TGTGCCAGCAGCAATTCGGGGGGAGTCGGAGATACGCAGTATTTT.

V is TRBV5-1 and J is TRBJ2-7; D unclear. The germline V gene encodes CDR1 SGHRS and CDR2 YFSETQ. CDR3 length equals 19 residues. Trimming took off 2 bases at V and 0 bases at J, with 24 bases between the two ends. In DNA, the CDR3 is TGCGCCAGCAGCTTTCGACCTAGTAACAGACAAAACCTCTCCTACGAGCAGTACTTC. Its translation: CASSFRPSNRQNLSYEQYF.